This T cell receptor beta chain is from a study of cytomegalovirus exposure and HLA in healthy donors. Use of 60 Vbeta and 13 Jbeta primers characterized the PCR. The protocol was immunoSEQ multiplex PCR, while the TCRdb copy is restricted to in-frame clones and leaves out a portion. The sample includes approximately 150,000 clones, over 70% of them seen just once. Of note for this clone: The target antigen is unknown.

Broader study findings: Immune exposure data for these donors was limited to CMV serostatus. The authors reported that TCR beta sequences could predict HLA-A and HLA-B alleles. These predictions were accurate for most subjects in the first cohort.

The CDR3 length is 14 residues. The germline gives CDR1 GTSNPN, CDR2 SVGIG (reference sequence). V lost 2 bases, J lost 6 bases, and 15 bases lay in between. The material sequenced was PBMCs. The V and J genes are TRBV30 and TRBJ2-3; tentatively, D is TRBD2 (6 bases). The TCR comes from a male donor in good health and CMV-seropositive. The CDR3 coding sequence is TGTGCCTGGAGTCCGGGTCGCGGGGCGGATACGCAGTATTTT. Translation gives CAWSPGRGADTQYF.